This TCR beta chain was profiled in a study of blood T cell repertoires in COVID-19. Study at large: The samples span acute and convalescent COVID-19 from the United States, Italy and Spain. PBMCs, B-cell-depleted T cells, or T cells were the source of the cDNA or gDNA that made up the material.

Cohort allocation depended upon clinical history that participants reported. Two consecutive negative NP/OP PCR tests, clearance, or resolved symptoms defined Cohort 3 recovery. TCRdb's copy holds only in-frame clones and misses some; the assay was immunoSEQ multiplex PCR. Here the sample spans about 210,000 clones, approximately 81% being singletons. The CDR3 is 13 amino acids. V lost 5 bases and J 4 bases, leaving 11 bases between the germline ends. Germline loops: CDR1 MNHEY, CDR2 SMNVEV (reference sequence). The sequence was collected from a man aged 40-55 years who had recovered from COVID-19. The chain is built from TRBV27 and TRBJ1-1; no clear D gene. The specimen sequenced was PBMCs or T cells enriched from blood (not recorded which). The CDR3 DNA reads as TGTGCCAGCAGTCCTAGCTTTCTCACTGAAGCTTTCTTT. Translation gives CASSPSFLTEAFF.